A single sample gave rise to the 20 T cell receptor beta chains below, sequenced in a study of T-cell reconstitution after alpha-beta-depleted transplantation in children. The TCRbeta library was prepared with unique molecular identifiers. MiXCR, applied by TCRdb to the PCR reads, yields one record per CDR3 protein. This table has around 200,000 distinct CDR3 sequences, approximately 17% appearing once. Specimen: PBMCs, mostly from graft donor cells, collected 360 days after TCRalphabeta/CD19-depleted stem cell transplant. Source of these receptors: a male patient between 2 and 10 years old who had a stem cell transplant for acute lymphoblastic leukemia, so the T cells may come from the graft donor.

This clonotype was counted only a few times. The rearrangement uses TRBV29-1 and TRBJ2-5; D is unclear. The CDR3 has 14 amino acids. V lost 4 bases and J lost 2, with 14 bases in between. Germline values: CDR1 SQVTM, CDR2 ANQGSEA. The CDR3: CSVAGEGRQETQYF. DNA of the CDR3: TGCAGCGTTGCCGGTGAAGGAAGGCAAGAGACCCAGTACTTC.

The gene calls are TRBV7-2 and TRBJ2-3, with a weak D call TRBD2 (6 bases). Trimming left V 3 bases short and J 0 bases short, with 10 bases between. The CDR3 contains 15 residues. From germline, CDR1 is SGHTA and CDR2 FQGNSA. CDR3 residues: CASSFDGGSTDTQYF. For the CDR3, the DNA is TGTGCCAGCAGCTTTGACGGGGGAAGCACAGATACGCAGTATTTT.

This clonotype was detected many times. The V and J genes are TRBV10-3 and TRBJ1-3; a possible D gene is TRBD1 (6 bases). The V end lost 4 bases, the J end lost 1 base, and 14 bases lay between the germline ends. Germline lookup yields CDR1 ENHRY and CDR2 SYGVKD. The length of the CDR3 is 16 residues. The CDR3 loop is CAISGQEGVSGNTIYF. CDR3 nucleotides: TGTGCCATCAGTGGACAGGAAGGAGTGTCTGGAAACACCATATATTTT.

This clonotype was seen ten or more times. The chain joins TRBV2 to TRBJ1-2, with no clear D. The V gene lost 3 bases and the J gene lost 3 bases, with 8 bases spanning the gap. In germline, CDR1 is SNHLY, CDR2 FYNNEI. This CDR3 has 13 amino acids. In DNA, the CDR3 is TGTGCCAGCAGTGATAGTCTGGACTATGGCTACACCTTC. Its protein product is CASSDSLDYGYTF. The full variable domain, completed using reference TRBV2 and TRBJ1-2, is EPEVTQTPSHQVTQMGQEVILRCVPISNHLYFYWYRQILGQKVEFLVSFYNNEISEKSEIFDDQFSVERPDGSNFTLKIRSTKLEDSAMYFCASSDSLDYGYTFGSGTRLTVV.

The chain links TRBV5-1 to TRBJ2-7; possibly TRBD1 for D (6 bases). Trimming shortened V by 1 base and J by 6 bases, and 17 bases separated the two germline ends. Germline V gene lookup returns CDR1 SGHRS and CDR2 YFSETQ. The CDR3 consists of 15 residues. This chain's CDR3 is CASSLLGHNGGEQYF. CDR3 DNA sequence: TGCGCCAGCAGCTTGCTGGGACACAACGGCGGCGAGCAGTACTTC.

This chain links TRBV27 with TRBJ2-3; 8 positions match TRBD1. Trimming cost V 8 bases and J 0 bases; bases outside gene matches: 7. Per germline, CDR1 MNHEY and CDR2 SMNVEV (reference sequence). This CDR3 is 15 amino acids long. CDR3: CASGRQGSSTDTQYF. The DNA of the CDR3 is TGTGCCAGCGGAAGACAGGGGTCTAGCACAGATACGCAGTATTTT.

This clonotype was recorded a few times. CDR3 sequence: CASSARDRGYNEQFF. In DNA form, the CDR3 reads TGCGCCAGCAGCGCGAGGGACAGGGGCTACAATGAGCAGTTCTTC. This sequence joins TRBV5-1 and TRBJ2-1; 10 nucleotides match TRBD1. V lost 4 bases to trimming and J lost 3 bases; unmatched junction nucleotides: 4. This CDR3 has 15 amino acids. Germline V gene sequence: CDR1 SGHRS, CDR2 YFSETQ.

This clonotype was picked up a small number of times. The rearrangement joins TRBV7-8 to TRBJ2-7; the D is unclear. Germline values: CDR1 SGHVS, CDR2 FQNEAQ. Trimming left V 5 bases short and J 6 bases short, with 11 bases between. This CDR3 comprises 12 residues. CDR3 sequence reads: CASSPIASEQYF. The CDR3 DNA is TGTGCCAGCAGCCCAATAGCATCCGAGCAGTACTTC. Full variable domain (outside the CDR3, taken from reference TRBV7-8 and TRBJ2-7): GAGVSQSPRYKVAKRGQDVALRCDPISGHVSLFWYQQALGQGPEFLTYFQNEAQLDKSGLPSDRFFAERPEGSVSTLKIQRTQQEDSAVYLCASSPIASEQYFGPGTRLTVT.

The chain couples TRBV7-2 to TRBJ1-5; D remains ambiguous. Looked up from germline, CDR1 is SGHTA and CDR2 is FQGNSA. The V and J ends lost 3 bases and 0 bases respectively, with 15 bases between them. The CDR3 is 17 amino acids. The chain's CDR3 is CASSFLLQPNSNQPQHF. CDR3 DNA sequence: TGTGCCAGCAGCTTCCTTCTGCAGCCCAATAGCAATCAGCCCCAGCATTTT.

This clonotype was found a few times. The rearrangement joins TRBV3-1 to TRBJ2-5, with D hard to call. This CDR3 comprises 13 residues. The ends were cut back, 1 base at V and 2 bases at J, with 5 bases in the middle. Germline CDR1 reads LGHDT; CDR2 reads YNNKEL (reference sequence). DNA of the CDR3: TGTGCCAGCAGCCAAGGAAGACAAGAGACCCAGTACTTC. Amino acid sequence: CASSQGRQETQYF.

In this sample, this clonotype turned up once. A much larger clone differs from this one at a single base, so this may be a read error. The CDR3: CATSRASLNEPFF. The CDR3 nucleotides are TGTGCCACCAGCAGAGCAAGCCTCAATGAGCCGTTCTTC. The gene calls are TRBV15 and TRBJ2-1; D remains unclear. In germline, CDR1 is LNHNV, CDR2 YYDKDF (reference sequence). This CDR3 is built from 13 residues.

The CDR3 DNA follows: TGCAGTGCTGAATCGGAGAGCTCCTACGAGCAGTACTTC. The encoded protein is CSAESESSYEQYF. V and J are TRBV20-1 and TRBJ2-7; D not resolved. The V and J ends lost 5 bases and 0 bases respectively, with 11 bases between them. The CDR3 consists of 13 residues. Germline assignment: CDR1 DFQATT and CDR2 SNEGSKA (reference sequence).

The chain couples TRBV20-1 to TRBJ2-1; D is unresolved. The CDR3 is 16 residues long. The germline V gene encodes CDR1 DFQATT and CDR2 SNEGSKA (reference sequence). CDR3 amino acids: CCAREPNSVVGNEQFF. The CDR3 DNA reads TGCTGCGCTAGAGAGCCCAACTCGGTAGTAGGCAATGAGCAGTTCTTC.

This clonotype was seen repeatedly, ten times or more. Written as DNA, the CDR3 is TGTGCCAGCAGCCTTGGTCCCGAAAAACTGTTTTTT. Residues: CASSLGPEKLFF. The chain joins TRBV12-3 or TRBV12-4 to TRBJ1-4; D unresolved. The V end lost 6 bases, the J end lost 8 bases, and 10 bases lay between the germline ends. The CDR3 has 12 amino acids.

The CDR3 DNA sequence: TGTGCCAGCAGTCTAGGACTAGCGGGGGCGGCCGGGGAGCTGTTTTTT. It translates to CASSLGLAGAAGELFF. The chain joins TRBV12-3 or TRBV12-4 to TRBJ2-2; 13 bases match TRBD2. V gave up 5 bases and J gave up 6 bases; unmatched junction bases: 6. This CDR3 has 16 amino acids.

The chain uses TRBV30 and TRBJ1-1, with D possibly TRBD1 on 5 matching bases. Trimming removed 5 bases from V and 0 bases from J, with 10 bases in between. Germline values: CDR1 GTSNPN, CDR2 SVGIG (reference sequence). The CDR3 has 13 residues. The DNA for the CDR3 is TGTGCCTGGGTGGGACCGCTGAACACTGAAGCTTTCTTT. Its translation: CAWVGPLNTEAFF.

The J gene is TRBJ1-1, the V gene TRBV7-2; no reliable D call. The V and J ends lost 1 base and 3 bases respectively, with 9 bases between them. CDR3 length: 14 amino acids. Germline-derived CDR1 and CDR2 are SGHTA and FQGNSA. The CDR3, as DNA: TGTGCCAGCAGCTTAGAGCCCGATTACACTGAAGCTTTCTTT. It is translated as CASSLEPDYTEAFF.

This clonotype was found a few times. The genes are TRBV30 and TRBJ2-7; D is ambiguous. CDR1 is GTSNPN, CDR2 SVGIG, per germline (reference sequence). Trimming left V 0 bases short and J 3 bases short, with 12 bases between. The CDR3 is 14 residues long. The CDR3 DNA reads TGTGCCTGGAGTGTACGTAGAGCGAACTACGAGCAGTACTTC. Amino acids: CAWSVRRANYEQYF.

This clonotype was seen a handful of times. The rearrangement joins TRBV20-1 to TRBJ2-7, with D perhaps matching TRBD1 (6 bases). CDR1 is DFQATT and CDR2 is SNEGSKA in the germline V gene (reference sequence). The CDR3 runs to 16 residues. V was trimmed by 5 bases and J by 3 bases, leaving 23 bases between them. CDR3 in amino acids: CSAAYRTVGAIYEQYF. The CDR3 nucleotides read TGCAGTGCTGCTTACAGGACAGTTGGTGCGATCTACGAGCAGTACTTC.

Ten or more counts support this clonotype. V usage is TRBV5-6 and J usage is TRBJ2-3; D ambiguous. The CDR3 spans 15 residues. Germline V gives CDR1 SGHDT, CDR2 YYEEEE. Deletions cut 2 bases from V and 2 bases from J, with 12 bases between. The CDR3 is CASSFQLGFTDTQYF. The CDR3, as DNA: TGTGCCAGCAGCTTTCAACTGGGCTTCACAGATACGCAGTATTTT.